This T cell receptor beta chain was retrieved from a study of blood T cells in healthy people across ages. Caucasian, healthy and from Russia, the donors were aged between about 6 and 100. Findings and caveats of the study: More naive CD4+ cells and higher diversity were found in long-lived than in aged donors. Unknown donor CMV status possibly confounded expanded clonotype changes.

The authors ran a second PCR of about 6 to 11 cycles using a sample-barcoded 5' primer and a J-beta primer mix. Each cDNA molecule was tagged by a template-switch adaptor that had 12 random nucleotides. TCRdb re-analysed the 5' RACE reads in MiXCR, keeping a single row per CDR3 protein. The sample lists 380,000 or so distinct CDR3 sequences, roughly half occurring once. A remark on this clonotype: Antigen unknown.

Input material: blood. This clonotype originated in a man aged 60 to 75 in good health.

CDR3 sequence reads: CASSLSGQGLSGANVLTF. Here the CDR3 DNA reads TGTGCCAGCAGTTTGTCAGGACAGGGCCTCTCTGGGGCCAACGTCCTGACTTTC. The genes are TRBV12-3 or TRBV12-4 and TRBJ2-6; TRBD1 matches 8 bases. This CDR3 has 18 amino acids. The V gene end was trimmed by 3 bases and the J gene end by 0 bases; junction bases not matched to a gene: 7.